The sequence of this T cell receptor beta chain was determined in a study of vaccination effects on CD4 cells after COVID-19. Study in general: Before sequencing took place, the ViraFEST assay used viral peptide pools to expand antigen-specific CD4+ T cells.

A note on this clone: Its antigen remains unidentified. One end of the junction is discordant with germline, which a read error may explain.

Some clones are missing from TCRdb's copy, which holds only in-frame ones; the method was immunoSEQ multiplex PCR. The table shows approximately 38,000 clones, with around 66% occurring only once. CDR1 and CDR2 (germline): SGHDT, YYEEEE. The CDR3 sequence is 13 residues long. The culture ran for roughly ten days before CD4+ T cells were isolated. As their vaccination, participants received two doses of either BNT162b2 or mRNA-1273. At days 3 and 7, half of the medium was exchanged for IL-2 medium. The rearrangement uses TRBV5-6 and TRBJ1-2; D unresolved. Sequencing used CD4+ T cells from PBMCs cultured without peptide, obtained after COVID-19 vaccination. This sequence was found in a human donor who received a COVID-19 vaccine. In DNA, the CDR3 is TGTGCCAGCAGCTCTCAGCCGTTTAGGGAAGATTGCTTC. This codes for CASSSQPFREDCF.